Listed below are T cell receptor beta chains from one sample, sequenced in a study of shared clonotypes between healthy human individuals. The assay was immunoSEQ multiplex PCR, and TCRdb's table has in-frame clones only and misses some. The repertoire includes some 980,000 clones, more than 75% of them detected once, and approximately 1.5% sits in the top ten. Sequencing input: memory CD4+ T cells sorted from blood. All receptors derive from a man aged 18 to 30 in good health. CDR3s leave out the opening cysteine and the closing phenylalanine or tryptophan.

V	J	CDR3
TRBV18	TRBJ1-1	ASSGDINTEAF
TRBV11-2	TRBJ1-5	ASSQILGNQPQH
TRBV4-3	TRBJ2-1	ASSQDPGTYRKF
TRBV7-6	TRBJ2-5	ASSLVGMGETQY
TRBV5-6	TRBJ1-2	ASSLAPGTGDGGYT
TRBV5-6	TRBJ2-2	ASSRGTGELF
TRBV28	TRBJ1-1	ATLVRGNTEAF
TRBV7-2	TRBJ2-2	ARGTGPNTGELF
TRBV9	TRBJ1-2	ASSVVPGRDKEGYT
TRBV18	TRBJ1-2	ASSPSDRAGYT
TRBV6-5	TRBJ2-7	ASSYLGSDYEQY
TRBV29-1	TRBJ2-1	SVEGGRSYNEQF
TRBV30	TRBJ2-2	ANGATNTGELF
TRBV30	TRBJ1-5	AWSATGYSNQPQH
TRBV5-5	TRBJ2-5	ASSLGQGRETQY
TRBV5-4	TRBJ1-6	ASSLGGSKTVTNSPLH
TRBV5-1	TRBJ2-7	ASSLDSGTYEQY
TRBV5-1	TRBJ1-4	ASRQGTDGKLF
TRBV14	TRBJ2-5	ASSRERGRETQY
TRBV5-1	TRBJ1-4	ASSPEARNEKLF
TRBV2	TRBJ2-5	ASSATSGRQETQY
TRBV9	TRBJ2-1	ASSVGGASYNEQF